The 18 T cell receptor beta chains below were found in one sample sequenced in a study of OX40 agonist ivuxolimab in advanced cancers. The data were produced by immunoSEQ multiplex PCR, yet TCRdb's version contains in-frame clones alone and is incomplete. In the table there are about 62,000 clones, around 85% of which are singletons. The sample here was CD4+ or CD8+ T cells sorted from blood, taken in a trial of the OX40 agonist ivuxolimab. The receptors originated from an adult with an advanced solid tumor such as melanoma, head and neck, liver or kidney cancer.

The rearrangement joins TRBV9 to TRBJ2-5; no definite D call. The germline V and J ends were trimmed by 0 bases and 3 bases, with 9 bases remaining between them. Germline V gives CDR1 SGDLS, CDR2 YYNGEE. CDR3 length equals 14 residues. The CDR3 bases are TGTGCCAGCAGCGTAGGGTCACAGAAAGAGACCCAGTACTTC. Its protein is CASSVGSQKETQYF. The full variable domain, rest sourced from reference TRBV9 and TRBJ2-5, is DSGVTQTPKHLITATGQRVTLRCSPRSGDLSVYWYQQSLDQGLQFLIQYYNGEERAKGNILERFSAQQFPDLHSELNLSSLELGDSALYFCASSVGSQKETQYFGPGTRLLVL.

This clone was recorded once. The CDR3 here is CASSIEDGETQYF. The CDR3 DNA is TGTGCCAGTAGTATAGAGGACGGAGAGACCCAGTACTTC. This rearrangement joins TRBV19 to TRBJ2-5; no firm D call. V lost 0 bases and J 4 bases, leaving 6 bases between the germline ends. The CDR3 contains 13 residues. Per the germline V gene, CDR1 is LNHDA and CDR2 is SQIVND (reference sequence). Supplemented by reference TRBV19 and TRBJ2-5, the full variable domain reads DGGITQSPKYLFRKEGQNVTLSCEQNLNHDAMYWYRQDPGQGLRLIYYSQIVNDFQKGDIAEGYSVSREKKESFPLTVTSAQKNPTAFYLCASSIEDGETQYFGPGTRLLVL.

In DNA, the CDR3 is TGTGCCAGCAGCGTTCAGGGGGAGGTGCGTTACAATGAGCAGTTCTTC. Its translation: CASSVQGEVRYNEQFF. The chain employs TRBV7-2 and TRBJ2-1, with D maybe TRBD1 (7 bases). Germline V gene data show CDR1 as SGHTA and CDR2 as FQGNSA. The CDR3 has 16 residues. The V end lost 5 bases, the J end lost 4 bases, and 18 bases lay between the germline ends.

This sequence joins TRBV5-6 and TRBJ1-2; D unclear. The CDR3 spans 14 residues. Per germline, CDR1 SGHDT and CDR2 YYEEEE. Trimming left V 0 bases short and J 8 bases short, with 14 bases between. As DNA, the CDR3 is TGTGCCAGCAGCTTGGCGCCGGGCGATGGGGGCTACACCTTC. Its protein product is CASSLAPGDGGYTF.

This sequence joins TRBV5-1 and TRBJ2-1, with 11 bases identical to TRBD2. The V segment lost 4 bases and the J segment 2 bases; nucleotides outside the gene matches: 8. CDR1 and CDR2 (germline): SGHRS, YFSETQ. The CDR3 has 17 residues. The CDR3 sequence is CASSLVLAGGAYNEQFF. CDR3 nucleotide sequence: TGCGCCAGCAGCCTTGTGCTAGCGGGAGGCGCCTACAATGAGCAGTTCTTC.

As DNA, the CDR3 is TGCGCCAGCAGCCAGGACGCGGGAGGCCACTACGAGCAGTACTTC. Protein sequence: CASSQDAGGHYEQYF. The rearrangement uses TRBV4-3 and TRBJ2-7; 8 bases are a match to TRBD2. Trimming removed 3 bases from V and 3 bases from J; junction bases left unmatched: 7. Germline loops: CDR1 LGHNA, CDR2 YSLEER. CDR3 length equals 15 residues.

The gene calls are TRBV28 and TRBJ2-7; 10 bases are shared with TRBD1. The germline V gene has CDR1 MDHEN and CDR2 SYDVKM. The CDR3 runs 15 residues. V lost 8 bases to trimming and J lost 1 base; unmatched junction nucleotides: 8. CDR3 nucleotides: TGTGCCAGCGAGACCCGACAGGGGGCATCCTACGAGCAGTACTTC. Translating gives CASETRQGASYEQYF. The full variable domain, with the rest looked up from reference TRBV28 and TRBJ2-7, is DVKVTQSSRYLVKRTGEKVFLECVQDMDHENMFWYRQDPGLGLRLIYFSYDVKMKEKGDIPEGYSVSREKKERFSLILESASTNQTSMYLCASETRQGASYEQYFGPGTRLTVT.

The chain is built from TRBV4-3 and TRBJ2-2, with 14 bases that match TRBD2. Germline-derived CDR1 and CDR2 are LGHNA and YSLEER. V was pared by 1 base and J by 3 bases, with 4 bases of the junction left unmatched. The CDR3 has 18 amino acids. DNA of the CDR3: TGCGCCAGCAGCCAAGTCTTGGGACTAGCGGGAGACACCGGGGAGCTGTTTTTT. Translating gives CASSQVLGLAGDTGELFF.

V and J are TRBV11-2 and TRBJ2-3; 8 bases agree with TRBD2. V shed 7 bases, J shed 5 bases, and the junction held 8 bases outside the gene matches. This CDR3 is built from 14 residues. The germline V gene encodes CDR1 SGHAT and CDR2 FQNNGV. The CDR3 nucleotides read TGTGCCAGCACCCTACTAGCGGAAGGAGATACGCAGTATTTT. It yields the protein CASTLLAEGDTQYF.

The chain uses TRBV7-2 and TRBJ2-3, with 9 bases lining up with TRBD2. CDR1 is SGHTA, CDR2 FQGNSA, per germline. With V trimmed by 5 bases and J by 2 bases, 8 bases remained unmatched. CDR3 length: 16 residues. The CDR3 reads CASSPSPSGATDTQYF. The DNA for the CDR3 is TGTGCCAGCAGCCCTTCGCCTAGCGGGGCCACAGATACGCAGTATTTT.

For the CDR3, the DNA is TGCGCCAGCAGCACTGCAGGGGGAGAAAACAATGAGCAGTTCTTC. This translates into CASSTAGGENNEQFF. The V and J genes are TRBV5-1 and TRBJ2-1; 7 bases match TRBD1. Unmatched junction bases numbered 9, after V lost 4 bases and J lost 5 bases. The CDR3 runs 15 residues. Germline loops: CDR1 SGHRS, CDR2 YFSETQ.

This clone was observed a handful of times. This rearrangement joins TRBV28 to TRBJ1-1; D uncertain. CDR3 size: 11 residues. In germline, CDR1 is MDHEN, CDR2 SYDVKM. The V gene lost 7 bases and the J gene lost 6 bases, with 9 bases spanning the gap. Written as DNA, the CDR3 is TGTGCCAGCATGACGGTGGCTGAAGCTTTCTTT. It specifies CASMTVAEAFF. Full variable domain (outside the CDR3, taken from reference TRBV28 and TRBJ1-1): DVKVTQSSRYLVKRTGEKVFLECVQDMDHENMFWYRQDPGLGLRLIYFSYDVKMKEKGDIPEGYSVSREKKERFSLILESASTNQTSMYLCASMTVAEAFFGQGTRLTVV.

The rearrangement uses TRBV25-1 and TRBJ2-3; 10 bases are a match to TRBD2. CDR3 length: 15 residues. CDR1 is MGHDK, CDR2 SYGVNS, per germline. The ends lost 8 bases at V and 5 bases at J; junction bases unmatched: 10. This CDR3 reads CASLKAGGPGDTQYF. CDR3 in DNA: TGTGCCAGCCTCAAAGCGGGAGGGCCTGGAGATACGCAGTATTTT.

This chain links TRBV21-1 with TRBJ2-7; TRBD1, the D gene given by the table, was not confirmed from the DNA. TRBV21-1 is flagged as a pseudogene. The CDR3 is 15 residues long. The CDR3 bases are TGTGCCAGCAGAACACCCGGGACAGAAACCTACGAGCAGTACTTC. It specifies CASRTPGTETYEQYF.

The CDR3 loop is CASSIFGFGEQYF. The CDR3, as DNA: TGTGCCAGTAGTATATTTGGTTTCGGCGAGCAGTACTTC. V gene TRBV19 combines with J gene TRBJ2-7; D is unresolved. There are 13 residues in the CDR3. Trimming stripped 2 bases from V and 6 bases from J, with 11 bases between. CDR1 LNHDA and CDR2 SQIVND come from the germline V gene (reference sequence).

V usage is TRBV5-1 and J usage is TRBJ2-5; unclear D gene. Gene TRBJ2-7 matches the end of the DNA better, so the J call may be wrong. The CDR3 is 13 amino acids. In germline, CDR1 is SGHRS, CDR2 YFSETQ. In DNA, the CDR3 is TGCGCCAGCAGCTTCGCACTGACCTACGAGCAGTACTTC. Its translation is CASSFALTYEQYF.

The chain links TRBV19 to TRBJ2-7; D is possibly TRBD1 or TRBD2 (5 bases each). The CDR3 is 15 residues long. The V end lost 0 bases, the J end lost 4 bases, and 13 bases lay between the germline ends. Germline values: CDR1 LNHDA, CDR2 SQIVND (reference sequence). The CDR3 spells CASSIDRDQDYEQYF. The CDR3 bases are TGTGCCAGTAGTATAGATCGGGACCAGGATTACGAGCAGTACTTC.

This chain links TRBV19 with TRBJ1-2; the D is unclear. V lost 2 bases to trimming and J lost 6 bases, with 16 bases between them. The CDR3 length is 15 residues. Germline V gene lookup returns CDR1 LNHDA and CDR2 SQIVND (reference sequence). The chain's CDR3 is CASSITNGEKDGYTF. In DNA form, the CDR3 reads TGTGCCAGTAGTATAACAAACGGAGAAAAGGATGGCTACACCTTC.